These 14 T cell receptor beta chains share one sample of origin, sequenced in a study of blood T cell repertoires in COVID-19. Generated by immunoSEQ multiplex PCR, the TCRdb table keeps only in-frame clones and is missing some. The repertoire holds roughly 30,000 clones, with 75% to 90% as singletons. Sequencing was carried out using peripheral blood. These receptors were taken from a human donor with acute or convalescent COVID-19. The donor label of this sample is uncertain.

This chain joins TRBV3-1 (or the pseudogene TRBV3-2) and TRBJ1-2, with 8 bases aligning to TRBD1. The V gene's germline CDR1 is LGHDT and CDR2 YNNKEL (reference sequence). The CDR3 is 15 amino acids. V trimming: 3 bases; J trimming: 4 bases; junction bases outside the gene matches: 7. CDR3 in amino acids: CASSQIDRGSYGYTF. The CDR3 nucleotides read TGTGCCAGCAGCCAGATTGACAGGGGCTCCTATGGCTACACCTTC.

V usage is TRBV12-2 and J usage is TRBJ1-1; TRBD1 is taken as the D call from the table, unchecked against the DNA. TRBV12-2 is a pseudogene segment. The CDR3 contains 21 residues. DNA of the CDR3: TGTGCAAGTCGCCCAGCCTTACGGTTCTGTTTGGTGGGGCACAGGGGTCCCAAAGCTTTCTTT. Translation gives CASRPALRFCLVGHRGPKAFF.

J is TRBJ1-1 and V is TRBV5-1, with 8 bases fitting TRBD1. Germline V gene data show CDR1 as SGHRS and CDR2 as YFSETQ. V lost 4 bases, J lost 10 bases, and 15 bases stayed unmatched. This CDR3 contains 15 residues. CDR3 bases: TGCGCCAGCAGCACGGGACAGGTGGGGGCCGAGCGAGCTTTCTTT. Protein: CASSTGQVGAERAFF.

This chain connects TRBV4-2 to TRBJ1-5; no clear D gene. V was pared by 3 bases and J by 11 bases, with 17 bases between. The CDR3 runs 14 residues. The germline gives CDR1 LGHNA, CDR2 YNFKEQ. Here the CDR3 DNA reads TGTGCCAGCAGCCAGGGTGCCGGAGCGCTGGCCCAGCATTTT. Protein product: CASSQGAGALAQHF.

The J gene is TRBJ1-2, the V gene TRBV5-1, with 7 bases lining up with TRBD1. The junction had 3 bases not matched to a gene; V was cut back by 1 base and J by 6 bases. Germline V gives CDR1 SGHRS, CDR2 YFSETQ. The CDR3 is made up of 13 amino acids. DNA of the CDR3: TGCGCCAGCAGCTTGTGGCAGGGGGATGGCTACACCTTC. Translation: CASSLWQGDGYTF.

The V call is TRBV2, the J call TRBJ1-6; 7 nucleotides agree with TRBD1. Germline V CDR1 and CDR2: SNHLY, FYNNEI. This CDR3 region has 15 residues. Trimming cost V 7 bases and J 6 bases; bases outside gene matches: 9. CDR3 loop: CASTGQVGINSPLHF. DNA for the CDR3: TGTGCCAGCACCGGACAGGTGGGGATTAATTCACCCCTCCACTTT.

The chain has TRBV18 and TRBJ2-7; a possible D gene is TRBD2 (5 bases). Germline V gives CDR1 KGHSH, CDR2 LQKENI. The CDR3 has 14 amino acids. V lost 3 bases and J lost 3, with 12 bases in between. CDR3 in DNA: TGTGCCAGCTCACCTGTTGGCGGGTTCTACGAGCAGTACTTC. Protein sequence: CASSPVGGFYEQYF. Drawing the rest from reference TRBV18 and TRBJ2-7, the complete variable domain is NAGVMQNPRHLVRRRGQEARLRCSPMKGHSHVYWYRQLPEEGLKFMVYLQKENIIDESGMPKERFSAEFPKEGPSILRIQQVVRGDSAAYFCASSPVGGFYEQYFGPGTRLTVT.

CDR3 loop: CASTRGDTQHF. For the CDR3, the DNA is TGTGCCAGCACCCGGGGGGATACCCAGCATTTT. The chain employs TRBV5-8 and TRBJ1-5; possible D gene TRBD1, 5 bases. Per the germline V gene, CDR1 is SGHTS and CDR2 is YDEGEE. CDR3 size: 11 residues. V lost 6 bases to trimming and J lost 11 bases, with 12 bases between them.

This clone turned up a few times. The chain carries TRBV7-9 and TRBJ2-7, with a weak D call TRBD2 (7 bases). V was trimmed by 6 bases and J by 4 bases, leaving 22 bases between them. This CDR3 is built from 16 residues. Germline-derived CDR1 and CDR2 are SEHNR and FQNEAQ (reference sequence). CDR3 nucleotides: TGTGCCAGCAGGTCCTCTGGGGGGGCAGAGAGTTACGAGCAGTACTTC. This gives the protein CASRSSGGAESYEQYF.

The gene calls are TRBV9 and TRBJ2-5, with 16 bases lining up with TRBD2. The CDR3 has 17 amino acids. Germline values: CDR1 SGDLS, CDR2 YYNGEE. V shed 1 base and J 2 bases; nucleotides not matched to a gene: 2. As DNA, the CDR3 is TGTGCCAGCAGCGTATTGGGACTAGCGGGAGGGCAAGAGACCCAGTACTTC. Amino acids: CASSVLGLAGGQETQYF.

This chain joins TRBV6-1 and TRBJ2-5; 7 positions match TRBD1. This CDR3 region has 16 residues. Germline CDR1 MNHNS, CDR2 SASEGT. Losses at the gene ends were 2 bases for V and 2 bases for J; bases not matched to a gene: 8. CDR3 DNA: TGTGCCAGCAGTGAATGGGCAGGGGGTCAACAAGAGACCCAGTACTTC. It yields the protein CASSEWAGGQQETQYF.

In its sample, this clone was seen once. V and J are TRBV2 and TRBJ1-1; D is ambiguous. Germline values: CDR1 SNHLY, CDR2 FYNNEI. Trimming removed 0 bases at V and 4 bases at J, with 12 bases between. There are 15 residues in the CDR3. CDR3 in amino acids: CASSEAGGSFTEAFF. CDR3 sequence (DNA): TGTGCCAGCAGTGAAGCGGGAGGGTCTTTCACTGAAGCTTTCTTT. Drawing the rest from reference TRBV2 and TRBJ1-1, the complete variable domain is EPEVTQTPSHQVTQMGQEVILRCVPISNHLYFYWYRQILGQKVEFLVSFYNNEISEKSEIFDDQFSVERPDGSNFTLKIRSTKLEDSAMYFCASSEAGGSFTEAFFGQGTRLTVV.

V is TRBV6-2 or TRBV6-3 and J is TRBJ2-7, with D possibly matching TRBD1 (6 bases). V was clipped by 0 bases and J by 1 base, with 10 bases between them. Germline assignment: CDR1 MNHEY and CDR2 SVGEGT. The CDR3 runs 15 residues. The CDR3 spells CASSYSGTGSYEQYF. The CDR3 DNA reads TGTGCCAGCAGTTACTCCGGCACAGGGTCCTACGAGCAGTACTTC.

The CDR3 DNA reads as TGTGCCAGCAGTTACCCCGGTATCGACAAGAACACCGGGGAGCTGTTTTTT. Residues: CASSYPGIDKNTGELFF. The chain recombines TRBV6-2 or TRBV6-3 with TRBJ2-2; D gene uncertain. V dropped 2 bases and J dropped 1 base, with 14 bases sitting between them. Germline lookup yields CDR1 MNHEY and CDR2 SVGEGT. The CDR3 is made up of 17 amino acids.